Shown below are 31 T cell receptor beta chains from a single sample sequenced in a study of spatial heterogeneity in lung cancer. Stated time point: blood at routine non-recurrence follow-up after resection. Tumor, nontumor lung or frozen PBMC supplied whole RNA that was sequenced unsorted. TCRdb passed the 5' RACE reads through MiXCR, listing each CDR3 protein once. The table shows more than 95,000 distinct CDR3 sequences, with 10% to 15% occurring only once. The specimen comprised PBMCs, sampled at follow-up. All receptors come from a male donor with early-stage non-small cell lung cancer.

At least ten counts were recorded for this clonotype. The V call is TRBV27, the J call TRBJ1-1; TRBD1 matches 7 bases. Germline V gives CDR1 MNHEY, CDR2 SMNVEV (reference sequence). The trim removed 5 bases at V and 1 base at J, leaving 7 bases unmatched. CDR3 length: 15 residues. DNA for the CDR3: TGTGCCAGCAGTAGGGGGGACAGCTCGAACACTGAAGCTTTCTTT. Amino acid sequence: CASSRGDSSNTEAFF.

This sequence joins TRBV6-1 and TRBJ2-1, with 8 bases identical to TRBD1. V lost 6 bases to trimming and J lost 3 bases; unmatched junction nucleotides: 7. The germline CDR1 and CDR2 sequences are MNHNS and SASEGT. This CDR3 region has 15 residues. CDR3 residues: CASRPGQGHYNEQFF. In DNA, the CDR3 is TGTGCCAGCAGACCCGGACAGGGCCACTACAATGAGCAGTTCTTC.

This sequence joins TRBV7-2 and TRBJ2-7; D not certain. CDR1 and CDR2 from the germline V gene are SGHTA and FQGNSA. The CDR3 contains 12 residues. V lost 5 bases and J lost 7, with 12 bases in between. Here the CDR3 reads CASSEQSLEQYF. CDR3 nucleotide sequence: TGTGCCAGCAGCGAGCAATCCCTGGAGCAGTACTTC.

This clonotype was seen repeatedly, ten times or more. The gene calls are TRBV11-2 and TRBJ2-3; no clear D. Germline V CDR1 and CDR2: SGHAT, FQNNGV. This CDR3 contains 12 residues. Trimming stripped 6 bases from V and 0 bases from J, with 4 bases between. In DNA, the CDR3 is TGTGCCAGCAGTGCTAGCACAGATACGCAGTATTTT. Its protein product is CASSASTDTQYF. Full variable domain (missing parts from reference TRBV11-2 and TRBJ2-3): EAGVAQSPRYKIIEKRQSVAFWCNPISGHATLYWYQQILGQGPKLLIQFQNNGVVDDSQLPKDRFSAERLKGVDSTLKIQPAKLEDSAVYLCASSASTDTQYFGPGTRLTVL.

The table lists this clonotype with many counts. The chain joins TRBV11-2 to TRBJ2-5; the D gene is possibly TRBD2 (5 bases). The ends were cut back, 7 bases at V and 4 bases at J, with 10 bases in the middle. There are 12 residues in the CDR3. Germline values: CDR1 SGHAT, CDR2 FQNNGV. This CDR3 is CASTKSGETQYF. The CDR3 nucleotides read TGTGCCAGCACTAAGAGCGGAGAGACCCAGTACTTC.

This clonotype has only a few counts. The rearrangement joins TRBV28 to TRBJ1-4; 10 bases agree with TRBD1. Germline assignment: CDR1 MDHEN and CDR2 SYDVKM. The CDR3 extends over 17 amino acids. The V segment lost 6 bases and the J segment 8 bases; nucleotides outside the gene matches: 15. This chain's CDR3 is CASRFAGQGFKGEKLFF. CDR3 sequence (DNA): TGTGCCAGCAGATTCGCGGGACAGGGGTTCAAAGGCGAAAAACTGTTTTTT.

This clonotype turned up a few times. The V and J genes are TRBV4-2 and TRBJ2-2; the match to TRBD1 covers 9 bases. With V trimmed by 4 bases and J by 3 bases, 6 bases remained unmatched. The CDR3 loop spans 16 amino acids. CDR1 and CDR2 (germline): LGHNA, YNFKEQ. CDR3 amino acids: CASSRRTGVYTGELFF. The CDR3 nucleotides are TGTGCCAGCAGCCGCCGGACAGGGGTGTACACCGGGGAGCTGTTTTTT.

The CDR3 region has the DNA TGTGCCAGCTCACCTGGCCCGGGGAACACTGAAGCTTTCTTT. It translates to CASSPGPGNTEAFF. This chain joins TRBV18 and TRBJ1-1; no reliable D call. Trimming took 3 bases from V and 1 from J, leaving 9 bases between them. This CDR3 is built from 14 residues. Germline CDR1 reads KGHSH; CDR2 reads LQKENI.

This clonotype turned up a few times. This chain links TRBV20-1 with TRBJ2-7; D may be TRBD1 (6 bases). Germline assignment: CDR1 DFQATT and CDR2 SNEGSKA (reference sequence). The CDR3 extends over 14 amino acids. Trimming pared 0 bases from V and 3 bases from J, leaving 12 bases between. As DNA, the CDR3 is TGCAGTGCTAGAGATAATGGACAGAGCTACGAGCAGTACTTC. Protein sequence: CSARDNGQSYEQYF.

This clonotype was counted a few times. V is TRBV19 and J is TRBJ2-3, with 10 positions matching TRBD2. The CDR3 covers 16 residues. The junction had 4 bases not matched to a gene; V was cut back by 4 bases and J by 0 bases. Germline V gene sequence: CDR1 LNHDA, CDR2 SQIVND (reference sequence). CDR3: CASSKTSGASTDTQYF. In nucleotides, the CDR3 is TGTGCCAGTAGTAAAACTAGCGGGGCTAGCACAGATACGCAGTATTTT.

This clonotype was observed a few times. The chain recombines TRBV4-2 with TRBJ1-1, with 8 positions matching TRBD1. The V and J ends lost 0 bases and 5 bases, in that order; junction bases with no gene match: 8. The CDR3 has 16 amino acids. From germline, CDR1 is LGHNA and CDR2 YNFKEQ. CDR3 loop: CASSQDGPRGRTEAFF. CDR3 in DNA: TGTGCCAGCAGCCAAGATGGTCCCAGGGGGCGGACTGAAGCTTTCTTT.

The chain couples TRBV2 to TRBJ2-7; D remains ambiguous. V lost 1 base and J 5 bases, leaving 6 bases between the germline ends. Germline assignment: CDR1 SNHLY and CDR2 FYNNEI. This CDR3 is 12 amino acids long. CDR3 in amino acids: CASSEGGNEQYF. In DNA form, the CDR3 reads TGTGCCAGCAGTGAAGGGGGTAACGAGCAGTACTTC.

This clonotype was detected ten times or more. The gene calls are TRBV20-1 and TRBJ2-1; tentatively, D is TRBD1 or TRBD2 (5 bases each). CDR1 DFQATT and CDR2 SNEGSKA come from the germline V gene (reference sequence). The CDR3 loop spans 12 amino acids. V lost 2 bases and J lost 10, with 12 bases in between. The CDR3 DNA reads TGCAGTGCTAGACCTTTCGGGGCGGAGCAGTTCTTC. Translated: CSARPFGAEQFF.

CDR3 amino acids: CASTLDTFSGNTIYF. CDR3 coding DNA: TGTGCCAGCACCTTAGACACTTTCTCTGGAAACACCATATATTTT. The rearrangement joins TRBV12-3 or TRBV12-4 to TRBJ1-3; D not certain. V shed 7 bases and J shed 0 bases, with 13 bases lying between them. The CDR3 is 15 amino acids.

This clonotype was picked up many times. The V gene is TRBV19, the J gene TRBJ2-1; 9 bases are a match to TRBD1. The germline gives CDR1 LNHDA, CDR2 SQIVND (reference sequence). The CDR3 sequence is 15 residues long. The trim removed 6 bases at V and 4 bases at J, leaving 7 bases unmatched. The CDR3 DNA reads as TGTGCCAGTAGCCAGGACAGGGGCCCTTACAATGAGCAGTTCTTC. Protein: CASSQDRGPYNEQFF.

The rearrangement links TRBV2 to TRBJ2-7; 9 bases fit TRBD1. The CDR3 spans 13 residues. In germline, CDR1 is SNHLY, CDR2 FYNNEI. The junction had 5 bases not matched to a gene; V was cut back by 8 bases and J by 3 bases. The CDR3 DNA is TGTGCCAGCGTGGGACAGGGTCACTACGAGCAGTACTTC. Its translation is CASVGQGHYEQYF.

The DNA for the CDR3 is TGTGCCAGCAGTTACTCGAGGGGTAGTCCCTCTCTAAACTACAATGAGCAGTTCTTC. Its translation is CASSYSRGSPSLNYNEQFF. This chain uses TRBV6-6 with TRBJ2-1; D assignment may be TRBD1 or TRBD2 (5 bases each). The CDR3 is 19 residues long. The germline gives CDR1 MNHNY, CDR2 SVGAGI (reference sequence). V shed 0 bases and J shed 3 bases, with 21 bases lying between them.

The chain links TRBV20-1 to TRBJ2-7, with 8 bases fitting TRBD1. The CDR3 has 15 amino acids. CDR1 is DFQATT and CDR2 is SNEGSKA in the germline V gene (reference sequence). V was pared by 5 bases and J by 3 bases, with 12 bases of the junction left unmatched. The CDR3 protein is CSAPLRGPMFYEQYF. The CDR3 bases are TGCAGTGCTCCGCTCAGGGGGCCCATGTTCTACGAGCAGTACTTC.

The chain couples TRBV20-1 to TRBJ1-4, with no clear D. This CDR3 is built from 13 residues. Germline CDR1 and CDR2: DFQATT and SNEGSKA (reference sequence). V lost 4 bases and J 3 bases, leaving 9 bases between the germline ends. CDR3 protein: CSAKGSANEKLFF. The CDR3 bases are TGCAGTGCTAAGGGAAGTGCTAATGAAAAACTGTTTTTT.

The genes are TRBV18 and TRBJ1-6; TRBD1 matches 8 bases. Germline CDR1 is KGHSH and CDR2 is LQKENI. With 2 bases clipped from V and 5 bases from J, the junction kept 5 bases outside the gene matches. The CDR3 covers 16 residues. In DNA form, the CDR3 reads TGTGCCAGCTCACCAGGGAAGACAGGGGATAATTCACCCCTCCACTTT. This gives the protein CASSPGKTGDNSPLHF.

This CDR3 reads CATRGAHNEQFF. The CDR3 nucleotides read TGTGCCACCCGGGGCGCGCACAATGAGCAGTTCTTC. J is TRBJ2-1 and V is TRBV10-3; TRBD1 or TRBD2 may be the D gene (5 bases each). Germline V gives CDR1 ENHRY, CDR2 SYGVKD. This CDR3 spans 12 amino acids. With 10 bases removed from V and 5 bases from J, the gap between germline ends came to 12 bases.

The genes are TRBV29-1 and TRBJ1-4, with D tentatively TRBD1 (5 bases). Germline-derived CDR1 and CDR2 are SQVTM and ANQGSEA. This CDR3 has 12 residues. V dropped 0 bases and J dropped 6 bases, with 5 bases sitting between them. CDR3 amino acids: CSVEEGDEKLFF. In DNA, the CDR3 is TGCAGCGTTGAAGAGGGGGATGAAAAACTGTTTTTT.

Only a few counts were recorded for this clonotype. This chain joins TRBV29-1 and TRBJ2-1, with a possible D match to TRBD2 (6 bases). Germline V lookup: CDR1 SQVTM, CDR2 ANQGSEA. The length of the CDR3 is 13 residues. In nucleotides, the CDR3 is TGCAGGGCCTCCGGTTTGGGGGGCAATGAGCAGTTCTTC. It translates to CRASGLGGNEQFF.

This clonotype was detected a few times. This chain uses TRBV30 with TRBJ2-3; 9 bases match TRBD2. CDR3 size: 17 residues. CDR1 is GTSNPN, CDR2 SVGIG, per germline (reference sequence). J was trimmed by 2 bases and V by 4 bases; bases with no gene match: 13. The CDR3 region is CAWMVAGAIRPTDTQYF. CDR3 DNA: TGTGCCTGGATGGTAGCGGGGGCGATACGACCCACAGATACGCAGTATTTT.

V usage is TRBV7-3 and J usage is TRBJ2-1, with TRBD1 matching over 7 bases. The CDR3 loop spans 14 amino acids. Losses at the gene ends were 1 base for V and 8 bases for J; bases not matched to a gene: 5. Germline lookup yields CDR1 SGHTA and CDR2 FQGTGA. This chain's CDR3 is CASSLSRGNHEQFF. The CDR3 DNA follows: TGTGCCAGCAGCTTAAGCAGGGGGAATCATGAGCAGTTCTTC.

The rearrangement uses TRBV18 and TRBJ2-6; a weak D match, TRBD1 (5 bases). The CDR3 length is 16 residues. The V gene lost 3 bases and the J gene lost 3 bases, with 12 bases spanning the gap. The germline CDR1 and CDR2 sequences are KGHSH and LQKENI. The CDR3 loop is CASSPSGRDGANVLTF. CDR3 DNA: TGTGCCAGCTCACCCTCCGGCAGGGATGGGGCCAACGTCCTGACTTTC.

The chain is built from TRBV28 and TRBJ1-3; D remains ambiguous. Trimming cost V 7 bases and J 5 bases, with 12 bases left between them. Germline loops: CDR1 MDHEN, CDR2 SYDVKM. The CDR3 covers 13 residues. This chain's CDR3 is CASTSWRRNTIYF. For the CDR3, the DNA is TGTGCCAGCACCTCATGGAGAAGAAACACCATATATTTT. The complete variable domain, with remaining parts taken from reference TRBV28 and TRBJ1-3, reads DVKVTQSSRYLVKRTGEKVFLECVQDMDHENMFWYRQDPGLGLRLIYFSYDVKMKEKGDIPEGYSVSREKKERFSLILESASTNQTSMYLCASTSWRRNTIYFGEGSWLTVV.

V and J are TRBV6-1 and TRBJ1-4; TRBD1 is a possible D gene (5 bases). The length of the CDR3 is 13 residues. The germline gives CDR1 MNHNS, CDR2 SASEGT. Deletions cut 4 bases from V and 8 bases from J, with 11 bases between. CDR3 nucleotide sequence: TGTGCCAGCAGTGCCAGGCGGGACGAAAAACTGTTTTTT. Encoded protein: CASSARRDEKLFF.

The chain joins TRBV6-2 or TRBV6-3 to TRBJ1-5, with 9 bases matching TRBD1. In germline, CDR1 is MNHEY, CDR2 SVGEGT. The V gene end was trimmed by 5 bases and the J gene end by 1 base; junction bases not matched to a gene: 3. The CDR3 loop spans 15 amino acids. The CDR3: CASSTGGRSNQPQHF. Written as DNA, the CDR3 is TGTGCCAGCAGTACAGGGGGCAGGAGCAATCAGCCCCAGCATTTT.

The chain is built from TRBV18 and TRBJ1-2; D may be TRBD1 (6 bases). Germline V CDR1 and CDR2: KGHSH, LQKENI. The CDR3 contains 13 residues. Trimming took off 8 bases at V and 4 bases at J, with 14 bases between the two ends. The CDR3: CASGGTGRYGYTF. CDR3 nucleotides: TGTGCCAGCGGGGGCACCGGGCGCTATGGCTACACCTTC.

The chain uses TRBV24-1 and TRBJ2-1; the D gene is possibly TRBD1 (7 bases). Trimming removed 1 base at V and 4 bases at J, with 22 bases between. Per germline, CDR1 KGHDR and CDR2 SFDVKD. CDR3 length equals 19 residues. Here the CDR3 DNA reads TGTGCCACCAGTGATTTTCCTACTATGTCAGGGGGGCCTTACAATGAGCAGTTCTTC. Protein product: CATSDFPTMSGGPYNEQFF.